Given below is one T cell receptor beta chain in context. The data originate from a study of molecular identifiers for immune sequencing clone quantification. TCRdb redid the calling of the PCR reads with MiXCR, one entry per CDR3 protein. Among 490,000 or so distinct CDR3 sequences, 20% to 25% were seen once, and the ten largest hold around 0.86%. With 5 bases removed from V and 7 bases from J, the gap between germline ends came to 6 bases. Looked up from germline, CDR1 is MDHEN and CDR2 is SYDVKM. CDR3 length: 12 amino acids. This receptor was taken from a human donor in good health. Some libraries in this study had Jurkat cell RNA spiked in. The chain couples TRBV28 to TRBJ1-6; D uncertain. The sequenced sample consisted of naive CD8+ T cells from blood, with Jurkat cell RNA spiked in. Sample subset: FACS-sorted CD8+CD4-CCR7+CD45RA+ naive T cells. The DNA for the CDR3 is TGTGCCAGCAGTATTTCAAATTCACCCCTCCACTTT. This gives the protein CASSISNSPLHF.